The text below deals with one T cell receptor beta chain. Its matching antigen is unknown. The record originates from a study of T cell responses to AZD1222 COVID-19 vaccine. At the level of the study: Pooling of second doses given at about 4 or about 12 weeks was done.

Repertoires were generated with immunoSEQ multiplex PCR, while TCRdb's copy carries only in-frame clones and drops some. In the table there are some 190,000 clones, approximately 92% of which are singletons. V lost 3 bases and J lost 8; bases outside the gene matches: 2. This CDR3 has 13 amino acids. The V gene's germline CDR1 is SGHDT and CDR2 YYEEEE. Findings of the study overall: Unmutated variant regions are reportedly the target of nearly half of TCRs that are spike-specific. The study found Spike-specific TCR breadth and depth rose after two AZD1222 doses.

The TCR sequence derives from an adult in good health. Source: peripheral blood, taken on day 0 of AZD1222 vaccination. The V and J genes are TRBV5-6 and TRBJ1-4; 9 nucleotides line up with TRBD1. In DNA, the CDR3 is TGTGCCAGCAGCTGGGGACAGGGAGAAAAACTGTTTTTT. Residues: CASSWGQGEKLFF.